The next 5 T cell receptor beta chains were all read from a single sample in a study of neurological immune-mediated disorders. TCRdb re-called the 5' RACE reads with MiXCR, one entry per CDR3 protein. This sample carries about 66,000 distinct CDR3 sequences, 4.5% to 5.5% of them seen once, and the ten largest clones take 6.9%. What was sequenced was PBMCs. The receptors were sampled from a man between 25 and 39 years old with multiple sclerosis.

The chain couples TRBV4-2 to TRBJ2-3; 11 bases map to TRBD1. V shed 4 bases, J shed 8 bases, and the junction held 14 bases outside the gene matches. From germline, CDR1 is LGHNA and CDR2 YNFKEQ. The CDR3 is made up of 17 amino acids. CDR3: CASSPTEGQGVGGTQYF. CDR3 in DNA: TGTGCCAGCAGCCCGACCGAGGGACAGGGGGTAGGAGGTACGCAGTATTTT.

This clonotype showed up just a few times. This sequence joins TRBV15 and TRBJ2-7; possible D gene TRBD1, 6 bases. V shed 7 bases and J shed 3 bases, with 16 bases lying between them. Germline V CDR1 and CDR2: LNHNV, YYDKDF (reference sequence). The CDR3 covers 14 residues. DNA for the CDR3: TGTGCCACCAAACGCGTCCGGGACAACTACGAGCAGTACTTC. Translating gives CATKRVRDNYEQYF.

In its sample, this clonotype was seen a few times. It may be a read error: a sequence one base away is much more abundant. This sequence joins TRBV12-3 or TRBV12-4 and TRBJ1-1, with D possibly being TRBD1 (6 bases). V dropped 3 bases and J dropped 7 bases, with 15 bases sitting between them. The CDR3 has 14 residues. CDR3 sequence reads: CASSLGKGEDEAFF. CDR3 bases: TGTGCCAGCAGTTTGGGAAAGGGGGAGGATGAAGCTTTCTTT.

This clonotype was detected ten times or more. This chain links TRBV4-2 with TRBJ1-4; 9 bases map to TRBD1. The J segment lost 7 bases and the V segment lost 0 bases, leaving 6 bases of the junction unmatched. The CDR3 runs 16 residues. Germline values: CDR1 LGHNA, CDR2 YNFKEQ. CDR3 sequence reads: CASSQDGTGGFEKLFF. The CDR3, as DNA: TGTGCCAGCAGCCAAGACGGTACAGGGGGCTTTGAAAAACTGTTTTTT.

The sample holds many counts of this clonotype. The CDR3 region is CSASAALSSYEQYF. For the CDR3, the DNA is TGCAGTGCCTCGGCCGCGCTGAGCTCCTACGAGCAGTACTTC. The chain couples TRBV20-1 to TRBJ2-7; D not resolved. Germline CDR1 and CDR2: DFQATT and SNEGSKA (reference sequence). This CDR3 has 14 amino acids. Between the trimmed V and J ends, which lost 6 bases and 0 bases, there was a span of 15 bases.